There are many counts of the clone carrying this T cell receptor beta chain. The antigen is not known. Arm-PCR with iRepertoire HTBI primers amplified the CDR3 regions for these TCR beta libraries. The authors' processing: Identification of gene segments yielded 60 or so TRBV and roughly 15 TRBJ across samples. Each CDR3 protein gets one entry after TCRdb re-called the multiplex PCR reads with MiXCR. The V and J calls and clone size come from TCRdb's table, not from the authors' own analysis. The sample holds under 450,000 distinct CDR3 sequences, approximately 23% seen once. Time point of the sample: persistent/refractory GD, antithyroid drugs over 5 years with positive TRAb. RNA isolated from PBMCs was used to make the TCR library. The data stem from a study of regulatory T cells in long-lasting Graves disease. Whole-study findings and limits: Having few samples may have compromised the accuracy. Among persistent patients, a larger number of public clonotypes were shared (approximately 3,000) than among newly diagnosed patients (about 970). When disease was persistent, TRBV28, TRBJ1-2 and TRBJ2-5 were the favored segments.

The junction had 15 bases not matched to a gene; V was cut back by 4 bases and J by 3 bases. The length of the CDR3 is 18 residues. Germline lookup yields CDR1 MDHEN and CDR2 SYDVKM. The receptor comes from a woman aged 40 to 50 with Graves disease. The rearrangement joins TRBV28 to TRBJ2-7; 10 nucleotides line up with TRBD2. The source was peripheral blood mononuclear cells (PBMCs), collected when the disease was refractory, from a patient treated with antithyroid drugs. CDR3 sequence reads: CASSWVAGGSLRYYEQYF. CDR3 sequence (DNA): TGTGCCAGCAGTTGGGTAGCGGGAGGATCCTTGAGGTACTACGAGCAGTACTTC. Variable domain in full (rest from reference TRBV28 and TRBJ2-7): DVKVTQSSRYLVKRTGEKVFLECVQDMDHENMFWYRQDPGLGLRLIYFSYDVKMKEKGDIPEGYSVSREKKERFSLILESASTNQTSMYLCASSWVAGGSLRYYEQYFGPGTRLTVT.